This is a list of T cell receptor beta chains from one sample in a study of radiotherapy plus CTLA-4 blockade in lung cancer. Sequencing was performed with immunoSEQ multiplex PCR; in TCRdb, only in-frame clones are kept and a portion is missing. The sample shows 40,000 to 50,000 clones, 73% of them seen only once. The source was peripheral blood, collected from a patient treated with radiotherapy plus ipilimumab. The source of these receptors is a human donor with non-small cell lung cancer who had a complete response to radiotherapy plus ipilimumab. Both conserved end residues are part of each CDR3.

CASKGEIDTEAFF | TRBJ1-1 | TRBV4-1
CATSLGRDSNQPQHF | TRBJ1-5 | TRBV15
CAWSVQGTGNTIYF | TRBJ1-3 | TRBV30
CASSYGTMLAYGYTF | TRBJ1-2 | TRBV5-1
CASSAGRTTYEQYF | TRBJ2-7 | TRBV19
CASSLTPRGIGELFF | TRBJ2-2 | TRBV2
CASSFGTGNSPLHF | TRBJ1-6 | TRBV11-3
CASKVIQGGEKLFF | TRBJ1-4 | TRBV2
CASSKTNYEQYF | TRBJ2-7 | TRBV2
CASSLQQGIGRNTIYF | TRBJ1-3 | TRBV27